This TCR beta chain emerged from a study of beta chain features in type 1 diabetes. Background on the study: In all, about 100,000,000 sorted cells from all samples were analyzed. Points from the study as a whole: The naive, central memory and Treg TCRB repertoires of patients appeared to be more similar to one another than those of healthy donors. A moderate, significant TCRB CDR3 shortening appeared in type 1 diabetes across four CD4+ subsets. Using cDNA template may skew counts toward highly expressing activated cells.

V dropped 1 base and J dropped 4; count of bases not matched to a gene: 2. This CDR3 region has 15 residues. CDR1 is LGHNA and CDR2 is YSLEER in the germline V gene. What was sequenced were expressed TCRB transcripts, since all of the isolated RNA had been reverse transcribed. Only in-frame clones appear in the TCRdb table, and some are missing; sequencing was by immunoSEQ multiplex PCR. In the table there are 500,000 to 650,000 clones, 9.5% to 15% of which are singletons. For this clone: Its antigen is not known.

The rearrangement uses TRBV4-3 and TRBJ2-1; TRBD2 matches at 9 bases. This clonotype originated in a man aged 25 to 45 with type 1 diabetes. Sequenced material: naive CD4+ T cells from blood. The DNA for the CDR3 is TGCGCCAGCAGCCAAGCTAGCGGGGAGTACAATGAGCAGTTCTTC. Translation: CASSQASGEYNEQFF.